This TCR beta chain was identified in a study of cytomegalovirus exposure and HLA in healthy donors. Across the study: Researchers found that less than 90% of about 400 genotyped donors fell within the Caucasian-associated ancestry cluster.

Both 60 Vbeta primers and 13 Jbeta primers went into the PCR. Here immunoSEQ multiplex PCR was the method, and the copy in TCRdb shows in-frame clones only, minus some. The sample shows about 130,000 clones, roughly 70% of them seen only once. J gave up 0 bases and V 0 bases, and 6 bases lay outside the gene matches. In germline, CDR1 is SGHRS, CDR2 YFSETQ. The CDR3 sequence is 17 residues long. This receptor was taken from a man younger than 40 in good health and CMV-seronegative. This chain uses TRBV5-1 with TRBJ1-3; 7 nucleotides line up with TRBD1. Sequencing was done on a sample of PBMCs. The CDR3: CASSLDAGGNSGNTIYF. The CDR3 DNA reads TGCGCCAGCAGCTTGGACGCAGGGGGGAACTCTGGAAACACCATATATTTT.